Listed below are T cell receptor beta chains from one sample, sequenced in a study of shared clonotypes between healthy human individuals. The protocol was immunoSEQ multiplex PCR, while the TCRdb copy is restricted to in-frame clones and leaves out a portion. The sample records some 500,000 clones, approximately 94% being singletons. The sample taken for sequencing was naive CD4+ T cells sorted from blood. These receptors were taken from a woman aged 30 to 39 in good health. Both conserved end residues are part of each CDR3. A D gene is named only where the DNA matches it firmly.

D: NA
J: TRBJ2-7
V: TRBV13
CDR3: CASSLALGRVYF

D: NA
J: TRBJ2-1
V: TRBV7-9
CDR3: CASSLGGLGNEQFF

D: TRBD2
J: TRBJ2-7
V: TRBV27
CDR3: CASSLEGSSGSAEQYF

D: NA
J: TRBJ1-1
V: TRBV5-1
CDR3: CASSLAGVVGTEAFF

D: TRBD2
J: TRBJ2-2
V: TRBV9
CDR3: CASSSQTSGRTGAGELFF

D: NA
J: NA
V: TRBV2
CDR3: CASSEALPGIGGNTIYF

D: TRBD1
J: TRBJ2-3
V: TRBV27
CDR3: CASSPTTGVFTDTQYF

D: NA
J: TRBJ2-7
V: TRBV9
CDR3: CASSPHTSSYEQYF

D: NA
J: TRBJ1-1
V: TRBV5-4
CDR3: CASSLPRDGINTEAFF

D: NA
J: TRBJ2-2
V: TRBV2
CDR3: CASSDQGLNTGELFF

D: TRBD2
J: TRBJ2-7
V: TRBV5-1
CDR3: CASSRQTSGRAVWEQYF

D: NA
J: TRBJ2-6
V: TRBV2
CDR3: CASSEISGANVLTF

D: NA
J: TRBJ1-1
V: TRBV7-9
CDR3: CASTSSWTAVNTEAFF

D: NA
J: TRBJ2-7
V: TRBV28
CDR3: CASTSNYEQYF

D: NA
J: TRBJ2-5
V: TRBV11-2
CDR3: CASSRTSETQYF

D: TRBD2
J: TRBJ2-5
V: TRBV5-1
CDR3: CASSLQPPGLAGGGETQYF

D: NA
J: TRBJ1-5
V: TRBV28
CDR3: CASSSGKANQPQHF

D: TRBD1
J: TRBJ1-1
V: TRBV18
CDR3: CASSIGTGEEAFF

D: NA
J: TRBJ2-2
V: TRBV28
CDR3: CASSLWRQGGTGELFF

D: NA
J: TRBJ2-1
V: TRBV11-2
CDR3: CASSLVSGSNNEQFF

D: TRBD2
J: TRBJ2-2
V: TRBV19
CDR3: CASSLAPAGGRTGELFF

D: NA
J: TRBJ2-1
V: TRBV5-8
CDR3: CASTGSNDEQFF

D: NA
J: TRBJ2-5
V: TRBV11-2
CDR3: CASSLDRRRETQYF

D: NA
J: TRBJ2-2
V: TRBV7-2
CDR3: CASSLTVNTGELFF

D: TRBD1
J: TRBJ2-7
V: TRBV7-9
CDR3: CASSIRQGGSYEQYF

D: NA
J: TRBJ2-6
V: TRBV28
CDR3: CASSLSGYGANVLTF

D: NA
J: TRBJ2-7
V: TRBV5-1
CDR3: CASSSVVVAGNIEQYF

D: TRBD1
J: TRBJ1-2
V: TRBV7-9
CDR3: CASSLSTGVGYTF

D: NA
J: TRBJ1-1
V: TRBV29-1
CDR3: CSVARAAEAFF

D: NA
J: TRBJ2-5
V: TRBV28
CDR3: CASRAAYIGGETQYF

D: NA
J: TRBJ1-4
V: TRBV2
CDR3: CAVEGHEKLFF

D: NA
J: TRBJ2-2
V: TRBV5-1
CDR3: CASSLGIPGELFF

D: TRBD2
J: TRBJ2-2
V: TRBV28
CDR3: CASSYLAGRTGELFF

D: TRBD1
J: TRBJ2-7
V: TRBV28
CDR3: CASDSGTATYEQYF

D: NA
J: TRBJ2-2
V: TRBV11-2
CDR3: CASSYRGNTGELFF

D: NA
J: TRBJ1-6
V: TRBV5-1
CDR3: CASSRQDNSPLHF

D: NA
J: TRBJ1-5
V: TRBV4-1
CDR3: CASSLTNTNQPQHF

D: TRBD1
J: NA
V: TRBV6-6
CDR3: CASRPGTGKTYEQYF

D: NA
J: TRBJ2-7
V: TRBV18
CDR3: CASSPSQGYEQYF

D: NA
J: TRBJ1-2
V: TRBV15
CDR3: CATATEYYYGYTF

D: NA
J: TRBJ1-2
V: TRBV19
CDR3: CASSITVLNYGYTF

D: TRBD2
J: TRBJ2-3
V: TRBV28
CDR3: CASSYQSGSGTDTQYF

D: NA
J: TRBJ1-5
V: TRBV19
CDR3: CASSISRPGQPQHF

D: TRBD1
J: TRBJ2-6
V: TRBV18
CDR3: CASSPGQGLDSGANVLTF

D: TRBD1
J: NA
V: TRBV11-2
CDR3: CASSINRDSYEQYF

D: NA
J: TRBJ2-3
V: TRBV5-5
CDR3: CASSFGASTDTQYF

D: TRBD1
J: TRBJ1-5
V: TRBV7-8
CDR3: CASSLGQGAFQPQHF

D: NA
J: TRBJ2-2
V: TRBV28
CDR3: CASSSDPDSVRYGLFF

D: TRBD2
J: TRBJ2-1
V: TRBV7-2
CDR3: CASSLGLASHYNEQFF

D: NA
J: TRBJ1-2
V: TRBV10-3
CDR3: CAISEPGTGRGYTF

D: TRBD2
J: TRBJ2-7
V: TRBV5-1
CDR3: CASSLISGSLEQYF

D: NA
J: TRBJ1-4
V: TRBV7-9
CDR3: CASSRGEKLFF

D: NA
J: TRBJ1-1
V: TRBV5-1
CDR3: CASSLGTMNTEAFF

D: NA
J: TRBJ2-5
V: TRBV10-2
CDR3: CASRGRVKTQYF